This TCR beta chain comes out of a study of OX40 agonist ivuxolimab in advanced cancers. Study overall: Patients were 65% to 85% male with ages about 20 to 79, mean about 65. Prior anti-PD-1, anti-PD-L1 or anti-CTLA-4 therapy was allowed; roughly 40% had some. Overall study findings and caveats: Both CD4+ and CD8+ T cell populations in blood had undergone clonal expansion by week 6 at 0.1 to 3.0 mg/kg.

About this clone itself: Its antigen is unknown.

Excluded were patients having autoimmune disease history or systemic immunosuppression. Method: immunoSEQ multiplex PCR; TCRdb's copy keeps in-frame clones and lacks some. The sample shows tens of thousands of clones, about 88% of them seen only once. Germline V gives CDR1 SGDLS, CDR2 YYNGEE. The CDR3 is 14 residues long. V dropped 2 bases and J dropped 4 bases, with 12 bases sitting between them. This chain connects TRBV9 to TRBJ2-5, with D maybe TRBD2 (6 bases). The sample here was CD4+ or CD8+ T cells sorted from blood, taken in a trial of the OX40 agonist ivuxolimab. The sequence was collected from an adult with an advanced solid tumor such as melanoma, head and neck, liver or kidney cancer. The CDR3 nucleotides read TGTGCCAGCAGCGTGGGGAGGTACGGAGAGACCCAGTACTTC. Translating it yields CASSVGRYGETQYF.